This T cell receptor beta chain was sequenced during a study of shared clonotypes between healthy human individuals. The CDR3 runs 13 residues. Between the trimmed V and J ends, which lost 7 bases and 2 bases, there was a span of 13 bases. Germline V lookup: CDR1 SGHRS, CDR2 YFSETQ. Profiled with immunoSEQ multiplex PCR; TCRdb holds only in-frame clones, not every one. The data show about 2.4 million clones, 93% seen once. The sequencing input was naive CD4+ T cells from PBMCs. Documented subset: CD45RA+ positively selected. The rearrangement joins TRBV5-1 to TRBJ2-7, with D perhaps matching TRBD1 (6 bases). The TCR originated in a man between 18 and 35 years old in good health. Some clones in this sample may be carry-over from other donors' samples. CDR3 sequence (DNA): TGCGCCAGCGGGACATACAACCCCTACGAGCAGTACTTC. This encodes CASGTYNPYEQYF.